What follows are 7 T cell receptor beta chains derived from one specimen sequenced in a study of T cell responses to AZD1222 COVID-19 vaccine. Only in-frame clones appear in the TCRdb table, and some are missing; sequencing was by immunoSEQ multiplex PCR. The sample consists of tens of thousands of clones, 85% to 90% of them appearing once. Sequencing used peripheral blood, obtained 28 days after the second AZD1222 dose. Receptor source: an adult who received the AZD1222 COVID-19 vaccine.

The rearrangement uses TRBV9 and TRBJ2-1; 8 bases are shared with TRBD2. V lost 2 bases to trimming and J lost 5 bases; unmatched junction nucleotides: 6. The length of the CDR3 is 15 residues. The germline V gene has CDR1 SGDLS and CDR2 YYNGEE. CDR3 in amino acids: CASSVGLVADNEQFF. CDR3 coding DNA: TGTGCCAGCAGCGTGGGACTAGTTGCCGACAATGAGCAGTTCTTC.

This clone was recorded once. Here the CDR3 DNA reads TGTGCCAGCAGTGAACAGGAAGACACTGAAGCTTTCTTT. Its translation: CASSEQEDTEAFF. The rearrangement joins TRBV2 to TRBJ1-1; D gene uncertain. This CDR3 comprises 13 residues. CDR1 is SNHLY and CDR2 is FYNNEI in the germline V gene. V lost 2 bases to trimming and J lost 3 bases, with 7 bases between them.

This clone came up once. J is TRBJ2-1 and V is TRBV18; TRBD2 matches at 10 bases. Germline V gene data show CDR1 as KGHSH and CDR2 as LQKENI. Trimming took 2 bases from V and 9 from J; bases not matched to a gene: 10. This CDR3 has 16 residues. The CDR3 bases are TGTGCCAGCTCACCAGGGCTAGCGGGAGAAAAGAGTGAGCAGTTCTTC. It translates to CASSPGLAGEKSEQFF.

This chain's CDR3 is CASSYHPAGGTGELFF. In DNA form, the CDR3 reads TGTGCCAGCAGCTACCACCCTGCGGGGGGGACCGGGGAGCTGTTTTTT. The chain recombines TRBV7-3 with TRBJ2-2, with TRBD2 matching over 9 bases. V lost 4 bases, J lost 5 bases, and 8 bases stayed unmatched. There are 16 residues in the CDR3. Per the germline V gene, CDR1 is SGHTA and CDR2 is FQGTGA. Combining the CDR3 with reference TRBV7-3 and TRBJ2-2 gives the whole variable domain GAGVSQTPSNKVTEKGKYVELRCDPISGHTALYWYRQSLGQGPEFLIYFQGTGAADDSGLPNDRFFAVRPEGSVSTLKIQRTERGDSAVYLCASSYHPAGGTGELFFGEGSRLTVL.

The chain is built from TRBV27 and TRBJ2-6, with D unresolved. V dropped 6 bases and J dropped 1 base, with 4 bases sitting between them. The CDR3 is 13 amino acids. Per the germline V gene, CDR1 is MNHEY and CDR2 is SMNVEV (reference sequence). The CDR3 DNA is TGTGCCAGCAGGGTATCTGGGGCCAACGTCCTGACTTTC. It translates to CASRVSGANVLTF.

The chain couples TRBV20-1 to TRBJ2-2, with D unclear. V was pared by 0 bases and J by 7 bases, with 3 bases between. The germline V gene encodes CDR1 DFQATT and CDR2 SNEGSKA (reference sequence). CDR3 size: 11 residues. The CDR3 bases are TGCAGTGCTAGAGATTACGGGGAGCTGTTTTTT. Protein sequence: CSARDYGELFF.

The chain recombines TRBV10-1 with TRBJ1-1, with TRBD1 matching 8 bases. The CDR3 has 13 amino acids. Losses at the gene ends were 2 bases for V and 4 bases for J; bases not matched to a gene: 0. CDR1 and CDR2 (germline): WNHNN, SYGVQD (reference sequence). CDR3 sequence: CASSEDRGTEAFF. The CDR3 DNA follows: TGCGCCAGCAGTGAGGACAGGGGCACTGAAGCTTTCTTT.